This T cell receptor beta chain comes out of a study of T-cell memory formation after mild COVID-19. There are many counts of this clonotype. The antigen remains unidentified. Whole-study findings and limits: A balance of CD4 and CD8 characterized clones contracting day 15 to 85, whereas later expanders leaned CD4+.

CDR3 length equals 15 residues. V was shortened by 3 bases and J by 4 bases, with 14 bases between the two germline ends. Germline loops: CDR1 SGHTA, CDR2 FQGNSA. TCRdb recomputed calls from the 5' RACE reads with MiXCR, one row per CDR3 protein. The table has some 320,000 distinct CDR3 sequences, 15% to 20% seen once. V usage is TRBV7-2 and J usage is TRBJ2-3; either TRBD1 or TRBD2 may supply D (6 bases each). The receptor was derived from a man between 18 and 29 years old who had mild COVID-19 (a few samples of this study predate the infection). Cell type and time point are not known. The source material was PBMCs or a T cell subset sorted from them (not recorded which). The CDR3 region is CASSFRRGPPDTQYF. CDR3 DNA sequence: TGTGCCAGCAGCTTTCGCCGGGGGCCACCAGATACGCAGTATTTT.